Given below is one TCR beta chain in context. The antigen remains unidentified. The size of this beta chain means little, since it is a stray read in a library made for alpha chains. This sample stems from a study of spatial heterogeneity in lung cancer. TCR cDNA molecules each carried a unique molecular identifier. TCRdb re-called the 5' RACE reads with MiXCR, one entry per CDR3 protein. The table includes several thousand distinct CDR3 sequences, approximately 24% detected once. CDR1 and CDR2 (germline): SGHRS, YFSETQ. The length of the CDR3 is 13 residues. V lost 5 bases and J lost 3, with 11 bases in between. Stated time point: sample taken at primary tumor resection. Unsorted samples of tumor, nontumor lung or frozen PBMC had their whole RNA sequenced. There were 72 donors, all of them untreated patients with early-stage non-small cell lung cancer. Findings of the study overall: At resection, ubiquitous expanded tumor TCRs appeared in blood more than at follow-up.

The chain carries TRBV5-1 and TRBJ2-5; TRBD1 or TRBD2 may be the D gene (5 bases each). The source material was PBMCs, sampled at surgery. The origin of this receptor is a female donor with early-stage non-small cell lung cancer. The CDR3 here is CASRSGTEETQYF. In nucleotides, the CDR3 is TGCGCCAGCAGATCCGGGACCGAAGAGACCCAGTACTTC.